Sequencing of this TCR beta chain was carried out in a study of shared clonotypes between healthy human individuals. Study-level points and caveats: Richness estimates generally favored naive over memory subsets. A reduction in generation probabilities was seen for non-shared clonotypes relative to those shared by all four donors.

Adult Caucasians living in Nashville, Tennessee made up all of the donors. Assay used: immunoSEQ multiplex PCR; TCRdb lists only in-frame clones, some missing. The table lists millions of clones, about 92% of them singletons. Concerning this clone: Antigen: not known. Within the sample, other DNA sequences also encode this same CDR3.

The ends were cut back, 2 bases at V and 5 bases at J, with 6 bases in the middle. Germline V CDR1 and CDR2: LNHDA, SQIVND (reference sequence). The CDR3 extends over 12 amino acids. The receptor was isolated from a man in his late teens or twenties in good health. The chain uses TRBV19 and TRBJ2-5; D gene uncertain. The sample consisted of naive CD4+ T cells sorted from blood. Noted subset: CD45RA+ positively selected. CDR3 DNA: TGTGCCAGTAGTATAAACGAGGAGACCCAGTACTTC. Its translation is CASSINEETQYF.